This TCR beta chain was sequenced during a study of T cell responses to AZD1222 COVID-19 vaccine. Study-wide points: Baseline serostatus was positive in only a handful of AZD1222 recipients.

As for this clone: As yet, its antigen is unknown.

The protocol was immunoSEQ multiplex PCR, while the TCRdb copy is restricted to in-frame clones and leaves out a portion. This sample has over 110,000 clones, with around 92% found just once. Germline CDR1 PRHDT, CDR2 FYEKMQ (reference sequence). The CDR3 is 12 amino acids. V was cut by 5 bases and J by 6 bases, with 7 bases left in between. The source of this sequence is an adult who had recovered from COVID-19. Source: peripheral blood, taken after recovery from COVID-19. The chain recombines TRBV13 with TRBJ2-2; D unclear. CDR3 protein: CASSPRAGELFF. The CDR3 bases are TGTGCCAGCAGCCCAAGGGCCGGGGAGCTGTTTTTT.